These T cell receptor beta chains were read from a single sample in a study of blood T cell repertoires in COVID-19. This table comes from immunoSEQ multiplex PCR, and its TCRdb copy is limited to in-frame clones, with some not included. The sample has 150,000 to 250,000 clones, roughly 79% seen once. What was sequenced was peripheral blood. The source is a human donor with acute or convalescent COVID-19. The donor label of this sample is uncertain. Each CDR3 is given with its conserved first and last residue. Fields, in order: clone size, J gene, V gene, D gene, CDR3 protein, CDR3 DNA. A D gene is named only where the DNA matches it firmly. Size is omitted from some rows. Given values are once, few, many or a class for expanded clones.

abundance: .; j_gene: TRBJ1-5; v_gene: TRBV6-5; d_gene: TRBD1; CDR3aa: CASSFRQGGQPQHF; CDR3nt: TGTGCCAGCAGTTTTAGACAGGGAGGTCAGCCCCAGCATTTT
abundance: many; j_gene: TRBJ2-1; v_gene: TRBV5-4; d_gene: .; CDR3aa: CASSLSQGPDEQFF; CDR3nt: TGTGCCAGCAGCTTGTCTCAGGGGCCGGATGAGCAGTTCTTC
abundance: .; j_gene: TRBJ1-1; v_gene: TRBV5-4; d_gene: .; CDR3aa: CASSFGGNTEAFF; CDR3nt: TGTGCCAGCAGCTTCGGGGGGAACACTGAAGCTTTCTTT
abundance: .; j_gene: TRBJ2-5; v_gene: TRBV5-1; d_gene: TRBD2; CDR3aa: CASSLTAGGRETQYF; CDR3nt: TGCGCCAGCAGCTTAACCGCGGGAGGTAGGGAGACCCAGTACTTC
abundance: .; j_gene: TRBJ1-2; v_gene: TRBV7-3; d_gene: TRBD1; CDR3aa: CASSPQGRYGYTF; CDR3nt: TGTGCCAGCAGCCCACAGGGGCGCTATGGCTACACCTTC
abundance: .; j_gene: TRBJ1-4; v_gene: TRBV6-5; d_gene: TRBD1; CDR3aa: CASSTRTGSLEKLFF; CDR3nt: TGTGCCAGCAGCACTCGGACAGGGTCCCTGGAAAAACTGTTTTTT
abundance: .; j_gene: TRBJ1-2; v_gene: TRBV7-9; d_gene: .; CDR3aa: CASSLAVAEGYTF; CDR3nt: TGTGCCAGCAGCTTAGCCGTAGCGGAAGGCTACACCTTC
abundance: .; j_gene: TRBJ2-1; v_gene: TRBV11-2; d_gene: TRBD1; CDR3aa: CASSFRTGASLNNEQFF; CDR3nt: TGTGCCAGCAGCTTCAGGACAGGAGCCTCTCTTAACAATGAGCAGTTCTTC
abundance: .; j_gene: TRBJ1-3; v_gene: TRBV4-2; d_gene: .; CDR3aa: CASSQERQGSDSGNTIYF; CDR3nt: TGTGCCAGCAGCCAAGAGCGGCAGGGGTCAGACTCTGGAAACACCATATATTTT
abundance: .; j_gene: TRBJ2-3; v_gene: TRBV5-8; d_gene: TRBD1; CDR3aa: CASSPGQATDTQYF; CDR3nt: TGTGCCAGCAGCCCGGGACAGGCCACAGATACGCAGTATTTT
abundance: .; j_gene: TRBJ1-4; v_gene: TRBV3-1/TRBV3-2; d_gene: TRBD1; CDR3aa: CASSQGRPGGQEKLFF; CDR3nt: TGTGCCAGCAGCCAAGGGCGACCAGGGGGCCAGGAAAAACTGTTTTTT
abundance: .; j_gene: TRBJ2-2; v_gene: TRBV6-5; d_gene: .; CDR3aa: CASRVDFTGELFF; CDR3nt: TGTGCCAGCAGGGTAGACTTCACCGGGGAGCTGTTTTTT
abundance: .; j_gene: TRBJ2-7; v_gene: TRBV28; d_gene: TRBD1; CDR3aa: CASRTGGGYYEQYF; CDR3nt: TGTGCCAGCCGGACAGGGGGCGGGTACTACGAGCAGTACTTC
abundance: .; j_gene: TRBJ2-5; v_gene: TRBV6-5; d_gene: .; CDR3aa: CASRDLQQNQETQYF; CDR3nt: TGTGCCAGCAGGGATTTGCAACAGAACCAAGAGACCCAGTACTTC
abundance: .; j_gene: TRBJ1-5; v_gene: TRBV6-5; d_gene: TRBD1; CDR3aa: CASSSFAGGDQPQHF; CDR3nt: TGTGCCAGCAGTAGCTTTGCAGGGGGCGATCAGCCCCAGCATTTT
abundance: .; j_gene: TRBJ1-4; v_gene: TRBV7-2; d_gene: .; CDR3aa: CASSLVGGTNEKLFF; CDR3nt: TGTGCCAGCAGCTTAGTAGGGGGAACTAATGAAAAACTGTTTTTT
abundance: .; j_gene: TRBJ2-5; v_gene: TRBV6-6; d_gene: TRBD2; CDR3aa: CASSSYPRGLAGREQETQYF; CDR3nt: TGTGCCAGCAGCAGTTACCCACGCGGGCTAGCGGGAAGGGAGCAAGAGACCCAGTACTTC
abundance: .; j_gene: TRBJ2-2; v_gene: TRBV5-8; d_gene: TRBD1; CDR3aa: CASSLTGGLTGELFF; CDR3nt: TGTGCCAGCAGCTTGACAGGGGGTCTCACCGGGGAGCTGTTTTTT
abundance: .; j_gene: TRBJ2-3; v_gene: TRBV5-1; d_gene: .; CDR3aa: CASSLGGQTMDTQYF; CDR3nt: TGCGCCAGCAGCTTGGGCGGACAGACCATGGATACGCAGTATTTT
abundance: .; j_gene: TRBJ1-1; v_gene: TRBV7-2; d_gene: .; CDR3aa: CASSLESGVVTEAFF; CDR3nt: TGTGCCAGCAGCTTAGAGTCCGGGGTGGTCACTGAAGCTTTCTTT
abundance: .; j_gene: TRBJ1-2; v_gene: TRBV19; d_gene: TRBD1; CDR3aa: CARRRDRDRPNGYTF; CDR3nt: TGTGCCAGAAGGAGGGACAGGGACCGTCCGAATGGCTACACCTTC
abundance: .; j_gene: TRBJ2-7; v_gene: TRBV30; d_gene: .; CDR3aa: CAWSATYEQYF; CDR3nt: TGTGCCTGGAGCGCAACATACGAGCAGTACTTC
abundance: once; j_gene: TRBJ2-7; v_gene: TRBV19; d_gene: .; CDR3aa: CASRPEVSGSYEQYF; CDR3nt: TGTGCCAGTAGGCCCGAGGTGAGCGGATCCTACGAGCAGTACTTC
abundance: .; j_gene: TRBJ1-6; v_gene: TRBV5-1; d_gene: .; CDR3aa: CASSLAEGVSPLHF; CDR3nt: TGCGCCAGCAGCTTGGCCGAGGGGGTGTCACCCCTCCACTTT
abundance: few; j_gene: TRBJ1-1; v_gene: TRBV5-4; d_gene: .; CDR3aa: CASSPRRENTEAFF; CDR3nt: TGTGCCAGCAGCCCGCGGCGGGAGAACACTGAAGCTTTCTTT
abundance: .; j_gene: TRBJ1-3; v_gene: TRBV9; d_gene: .; CDR3aa: CASSLLSGGGNTIYF; CDR3nt: TGTGCCAGCAGCCTCCTCTCCGGAGGTGGAAACACCATATATTTT
abundance: .; j_gene: TRBJ1-2; v_gene: TRBV24-1; d_gene: TRBD1; CDR3aa: CATSETGGNYGYTF; CDR3nt: TGTGCCACCAGTGAAACAGGGGGCAACTATGGCTACACCTTC
abundance: .; j_gene: TRBJ2-3; v_gene: TRBV11-2; d_gene: TRBD1; CDR3aa: CASSPYRGRRTDTQYF; CDR3nt: TGTGCCAGCAGCCCGTACAGGGGGCGAAGGACAGATACGCAGTATTTT
abundance: .; j_gene: TRBJ2-7; v_gene: TRBV12-3/TRBV12-4; d_gene: .; CDR3aa: CASSLYGPYEQYF; CDR3nt: TGTGCCAGCAGTTTATACGGTCCCTACGAGCAGTACTTC
abundance: .; j_gene: TRBJ2-1; v_gene: TRBV28; d_gene: .; CDR3aa: CASTPPRGYNEQFF; CDR3nt: TGTGCCAGCACTCCTCCCAGGGGTTACAATGAGCAGTTCTTC
abundance: .; j_gene: TRBJ2-1; v_gene: TRBV7-3; d_gene: .; CDR3aa: CASSPGGAYNEQFF; CDR3nt: TGTGCCAGCAGCCCCGGAGGGGCCTACAATGAGCAGTTCTTC
abundance: .; j_gene: TRBJ1-1; v_gene: TRBV25-1; d_gene: .; CDR3aa: CASSEWGVSLPEAFF; CDR3nt: TGTGCCAGCAGTGAATGGGGGGTCTCCCTTCCTGAAGCTTTCTTT
abundance: .; j_gene: TRBJ1-2; v_gene: TRBV21-1; d_gene: .; CDR3aa: CASSGLGPIYGYTF; CDR3nt: TGTGCCAGCAGCGGCCTGGGGCCCATATATGGCTACACCTTC
abundance: .; j_gene: TRBJ1-3; v_gene: TRBV7-2; d_gene: .; CDR3aa: CASSFSGVGNTIYF; CDR3nt: TGTGCCAGCAGCTTTAGCGGGGTGGGAAACACCATATATTTT
abundance: .; j_gene: TRBJ2-7; v_gene: TRBV6-5; d_gene: TRBD2; CDR3aa: CASMGTRNYEQYF; CDR3nt: TGTGCCAGCATGGGGACTAGGAACTACGAGCAGTACTTC
abundance: .; j_gene: TRBJ1-1; v_gene: TRBV11-2; d_gene: TRBD1; CDR3aa: CASSWGQSNTEAFF; CDR3nt: TGTGCCAGCAGCTGGGGACAGTCGAACACTGAAGCTTTCTTT
abundance: .; j_gene: TRBJ1-2; v_gene: TRBV24-1; d_gene: TRBD1; CDR3aa: CATSDQDRYYGYTF; CDR3nt: TGTGCCACCAGTGACCAGGACAGGTACTATGGCTACACCTTC
abundance: .; j_gene: TRBJ1-3; v_gene: TRBV6-5; d_gene: .; CDR3aa: CASSQRTASGNTIYF; CDR3nt: TGTGCCAGCAGTCAACGGACAGCATCTGGAAACACCATATATTTT
abundance: .; j_gene: TRBJ2-1; v_gene: TRBV6-2/TRBV6-3; d_gene: TRBD2; CDR3aa: CASSYNRDSGRTYNEQFF; CDR3nt: TGTGCCAGCAGTTACAATAGGGATAGCGGGAGGACTTACAATGAGCAGTTCTTC
abundance: .; j_gene: TRBJ2-4; v_gene: TRBV2; d_gene: TRBD1; CDR3aa: CASRTWTGGTTKNIQYF; CDR3nt: TGTGCCAGCAGGACATGGACAGGGGGCACGACCAAAAACATTCAGTACTTC
abundance: .; j_gene: TRBJ2-7; v_gene: TRBV4-1; d_gene: .; CDR3aa: CASSQPYSGRFYEQYF; CDR3nt: TGCGCCAGCAGCCAACCGTACAGTGGCCGGTTCTACGAGCAGTACTTC
abundance: .; j_gene: TRBJ2-5; v_gene: TRBV5-4; d_gene: TRBD2; CDR3aa: CASSLAASGSWETQYF; CDR3nt: TGTGCCAGCAGCTTGGCGGCTAGCGGGAGTTGGGAGACCCAGTACTTC
abundance: .; j_gene: TRBJ2-7; v_gene: TRBV2; d_gene: TRBD2; CDR3aa: CASGLAGGPLEQYF; CDR3nt: TGTGCCAGCGGGCTAGCGGGAGGGCCTCTCGAGCAGTACTTC
abundance: .; j_gene: TRBJ1-2; v_gene: TRBV28; d_gene: TRBD1; CDR3aa: CASSPALGQATGYTF; CDR3nt: TGTGCCAGCAGTCCCGCCCTGGGACAGGCCACTGGCTACACCTTC